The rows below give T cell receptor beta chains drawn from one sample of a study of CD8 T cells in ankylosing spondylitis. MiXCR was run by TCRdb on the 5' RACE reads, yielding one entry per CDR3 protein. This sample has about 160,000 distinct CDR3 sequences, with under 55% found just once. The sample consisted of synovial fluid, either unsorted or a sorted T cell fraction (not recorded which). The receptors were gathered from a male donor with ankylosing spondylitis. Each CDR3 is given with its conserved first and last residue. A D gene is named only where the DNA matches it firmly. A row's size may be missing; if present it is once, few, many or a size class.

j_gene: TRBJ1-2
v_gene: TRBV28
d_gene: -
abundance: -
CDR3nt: TGTGCCAGCAGTTTCCCTTCCCTCCCGGCTAAGGGGCGGGCCTATGGCTACACCTTC
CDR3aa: CASSFPSLPAKGRAYGYTF

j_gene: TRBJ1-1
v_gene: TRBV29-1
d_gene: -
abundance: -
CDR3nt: TGCAGCGTTGTTGTGGGTAACACTGAAGCTTTCTTT
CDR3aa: CSVVVGNTEAFF

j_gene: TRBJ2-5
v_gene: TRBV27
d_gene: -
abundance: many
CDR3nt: TGTGCCAGCAGTTTCGGGGTATGGGAGACCCAGTACTTC
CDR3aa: CASSFGVWETQYF

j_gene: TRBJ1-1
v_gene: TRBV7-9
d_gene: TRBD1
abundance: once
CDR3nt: TGTGCCAGCAGCTTATTAGGGGGGACAGGGGGGAATACTGAAGCTTTCTTT
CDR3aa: CASSLLGGTGGNTEAFF

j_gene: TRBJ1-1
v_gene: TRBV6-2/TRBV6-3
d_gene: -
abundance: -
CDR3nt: TGTGCCTCGGGTTGGAACACTGAAGCTTTCTTT
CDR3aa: CASGWNTEAFF

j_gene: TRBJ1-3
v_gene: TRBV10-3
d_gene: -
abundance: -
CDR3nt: TGTGCCATCAGTGAGAGAAGAACTGGAAACACCATATATTTT
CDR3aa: CAISERRTGNTIYF

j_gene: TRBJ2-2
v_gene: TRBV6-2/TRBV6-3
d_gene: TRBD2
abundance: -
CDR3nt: TGTGCCAGCAGTTACTGGGCGGGAGTGACCGGGGAGCTGTTTTTT
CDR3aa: CASSYWAGVTGELFF

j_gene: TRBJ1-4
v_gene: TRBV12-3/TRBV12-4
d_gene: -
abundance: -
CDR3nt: TGTGCCAGCAGTTTACATTGGGACGGGGGAATGAAAGGACTGTTTTTT
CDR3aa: CASSLHWDGGMKGLFF

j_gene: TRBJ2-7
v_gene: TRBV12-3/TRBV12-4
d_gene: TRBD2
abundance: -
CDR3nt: TGTGCCAGCAGTTGGAGCTTACTAGCGGGTCCGCATAACTACGAGCAGTACTTC
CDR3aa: CASSWSLLAGPHNYEQYF

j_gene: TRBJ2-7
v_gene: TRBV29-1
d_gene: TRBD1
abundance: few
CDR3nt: TGCAGCGTTTACCGGGACAGGGACGAGCAGTACTTC
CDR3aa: CSVYRDRDEQYF

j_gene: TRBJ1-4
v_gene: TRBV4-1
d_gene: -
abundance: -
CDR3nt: TGCGCCAGCAGCCCTAAGGGGCGATGGGACACAGAAAATGAAAAACTGTTTTTT
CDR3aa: CASSPKGRWDTENEKLFF

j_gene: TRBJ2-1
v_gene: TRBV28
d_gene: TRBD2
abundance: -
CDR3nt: TGTGCCAGCAGTTTCCGACTAGCGGGAGACCCATACAATGAGCAGTTCTTC
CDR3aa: CASSFRLAGDPYNEQFF

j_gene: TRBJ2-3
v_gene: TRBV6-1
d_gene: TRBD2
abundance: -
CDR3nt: TGTGCCAGCAGTGAAAGGGCGGTGACTAGCGGGTACACAGATACGCAGTATTTT
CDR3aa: CASSERAVTSGYTDTQYF

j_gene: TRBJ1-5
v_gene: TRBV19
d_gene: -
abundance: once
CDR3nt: TGTGCCAGTAGTTTTTCGGGAGAACAGCCCCAGCATTTT
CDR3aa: CASSFSGEQPQHF

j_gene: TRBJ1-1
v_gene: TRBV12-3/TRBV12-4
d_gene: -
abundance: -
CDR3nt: TGTGCCAGCAGTTTAGTTTCCCATCAGGGTGGAACTGAAGCTTTCTTT
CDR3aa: CASSLVSHQGGTEAFF

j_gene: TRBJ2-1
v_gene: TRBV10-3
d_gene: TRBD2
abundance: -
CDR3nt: TGTGCCATCAGGGCCGGGACTAGCGGCTACAATGAGCAGTTCTTC
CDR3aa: CAIRAGTSGYNEQFF

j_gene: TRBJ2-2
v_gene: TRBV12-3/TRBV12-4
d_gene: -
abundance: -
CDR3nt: TGTGCCAGCAGCCAGCATCAGACCGGGGAGCTGTTTTTT
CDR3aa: CASSQHQTGELFF

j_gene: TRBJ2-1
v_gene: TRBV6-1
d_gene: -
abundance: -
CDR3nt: TGTGCCAGCAGCATCCCCCCGGGACGGAGCCTGTATGAGCAGTTCTTC
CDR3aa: CASSIPPGRSLYEQFF

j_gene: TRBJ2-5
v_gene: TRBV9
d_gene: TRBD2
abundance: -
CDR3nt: TGTGCCAGCAGCGTAGAGACGGGAGGCGAACAAGAGACCCAGTACTTC
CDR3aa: CASSVETGGEQETQYF

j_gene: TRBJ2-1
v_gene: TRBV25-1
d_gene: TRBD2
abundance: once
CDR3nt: TGTGCCAGCAGTACCAGCGGGAGGACGCGGGAGCAGTTCTTC
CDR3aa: CASSTSGRTREQFF

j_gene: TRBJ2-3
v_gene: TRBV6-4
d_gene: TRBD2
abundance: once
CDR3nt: TGTGCCAGCAGTGTGGGACTAGCGGGTTCAGATACGCAGTATTTT
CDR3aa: CASSVGLAGSDTQYF

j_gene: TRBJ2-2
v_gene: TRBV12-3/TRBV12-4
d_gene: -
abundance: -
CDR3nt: TGTGCCAGCAGTGACGAGACCGGGGAGCTGTTTTTT
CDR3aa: CASSDETGELFF

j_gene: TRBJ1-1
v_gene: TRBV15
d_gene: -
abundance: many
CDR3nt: TGTGCCACCAGCAGAGGACTGAACACTGAAGCTTTCTTT
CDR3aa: CATSRGLNTEAFF

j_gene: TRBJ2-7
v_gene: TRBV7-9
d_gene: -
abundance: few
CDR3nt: TGTGCCAGCAGCTTAGGGTGGGACTTTTCCTACGAGCAGTACTTC
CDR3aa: CASSLGWDFSYEQYF

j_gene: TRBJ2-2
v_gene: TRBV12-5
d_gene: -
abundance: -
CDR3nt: TGTGCTAGTGGTTTGGTGCAGGGTAGGAGCGGGGAGCTGTTTTTT
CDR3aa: CASGLVQGRSGELFF

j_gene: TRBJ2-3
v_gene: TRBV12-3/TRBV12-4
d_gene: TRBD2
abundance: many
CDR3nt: TGTGCCAGCAGTTTGGGCGGGGGGGTCACAGATACGCAGTATTTT
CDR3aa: CASSLGGGVTDTQYF

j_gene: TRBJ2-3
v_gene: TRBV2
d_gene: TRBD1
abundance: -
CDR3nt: TGTGCCAGCGAGGACAGGGGAGGCACAGATACGCAGTATTTT
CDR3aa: CASEDRGGTDTQYF

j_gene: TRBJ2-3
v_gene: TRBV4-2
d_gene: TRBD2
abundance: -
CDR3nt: TGTGCCAGCAGCATAGGACTAGCTCGCACAGATACGCAGTATTTT
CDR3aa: CASSIGLARTDTQYF

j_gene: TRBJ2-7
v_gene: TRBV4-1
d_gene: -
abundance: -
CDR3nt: TGCGCCAGCAGCCAAGAGCCACTGTTACGCAGGAGAACGGAAAAGAGCTCCTACGAGCAGTACTTC
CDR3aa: CASSQEPLLRRRTEKSSYEQYF

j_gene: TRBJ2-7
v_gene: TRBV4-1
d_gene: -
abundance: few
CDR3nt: TGCGCCAGCAGCCAAGATCCGAGTAGCTTGAGGGTGCAGTACTTC
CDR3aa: CASSQDPSSLRVQYF

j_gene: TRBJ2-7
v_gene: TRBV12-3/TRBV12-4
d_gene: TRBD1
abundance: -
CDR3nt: TGTGCCAGCAAGGGACAGGGCGAGGGTAACGAGCAGTACTTC
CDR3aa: CASKGQGEGNEQYF

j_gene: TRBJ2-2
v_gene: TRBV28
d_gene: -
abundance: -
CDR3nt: TGTGCCAGCAGTTTTTTGGACACCGGGGAGCTGTTTTTT
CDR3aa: CASSFLDTGELFF

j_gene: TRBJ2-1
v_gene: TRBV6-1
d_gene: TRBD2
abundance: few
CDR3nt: TGTGCCAGCAGTGATAATAGCGGGGGGGCGAATGAGCAGTTCTTC
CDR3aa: CASSDNSGGANEQFF

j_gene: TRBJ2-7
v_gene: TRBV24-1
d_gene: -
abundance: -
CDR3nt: TGTGCCACCAGTGCCCCCGGGCATTCCAGTCGCGAGCAGTACTTC
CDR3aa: CATSAPGHSSREQYF

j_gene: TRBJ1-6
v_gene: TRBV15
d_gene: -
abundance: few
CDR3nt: TGTGCCACCAGCAGAGGACCTAATTCACCCCTCCACTTT
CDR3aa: CATSRGPNSPLHF

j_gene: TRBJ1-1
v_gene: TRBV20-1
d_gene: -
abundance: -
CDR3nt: TGCAGTAACCTCGCCCGGTTGAACACTGAAGCTTTCTTT
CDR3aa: CSNLARLNTEAFF

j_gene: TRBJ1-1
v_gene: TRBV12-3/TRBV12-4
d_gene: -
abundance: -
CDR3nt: TGTGCCAGCAGCCGAGCGCTAGGGTTTCGCACTGAAGCTTTCTTT
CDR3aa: CASSRALGFRTEAFF

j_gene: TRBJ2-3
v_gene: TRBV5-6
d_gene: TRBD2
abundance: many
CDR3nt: TGTGCCAGCAGCCCCCTTCGGCCGGGACAGGAAGGACTAGCGGGAGAAGATACGCAGTATTTT
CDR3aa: CASSPLRPGQEGLAGEDTQYF

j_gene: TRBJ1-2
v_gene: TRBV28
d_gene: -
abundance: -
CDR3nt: TGTGCCAGCAGTTTTGCGGAACTCTATGGCTACACCTTC
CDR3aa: CASSFAELYGYTF

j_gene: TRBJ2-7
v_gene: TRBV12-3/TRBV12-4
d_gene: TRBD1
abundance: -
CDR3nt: TGTGCCAGCACCCCCGGACAGGGACGTCCCACCTACGAGCAGTACTTC
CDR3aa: CASTPGQGRPTYEQYF

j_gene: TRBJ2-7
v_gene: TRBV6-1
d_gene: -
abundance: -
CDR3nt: TGTGCCAGCAGACCATCTGGACACCCCTACGAGCAGTACTTC
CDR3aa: CASRPSGHPYEQYF

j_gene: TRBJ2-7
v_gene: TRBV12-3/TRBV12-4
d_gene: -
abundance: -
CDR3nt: TGTGCCAGCACCCAAGGGGCGGAAGGGCAGTACTTC
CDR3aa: CASTQGAEGQYF

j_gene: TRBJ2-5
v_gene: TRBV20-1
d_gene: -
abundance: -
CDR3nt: TGCAGTGCCAAGCGTTCTCAAGAGACCCAGTACTTC
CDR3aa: CSAKRSQETQYF

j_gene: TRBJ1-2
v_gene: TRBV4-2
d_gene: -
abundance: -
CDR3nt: TGTGCCAGCAGCCTTCCTGGCAGGGTAAACGATGGCTACACCTTC
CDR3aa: CASSLPGRVNDGYTF

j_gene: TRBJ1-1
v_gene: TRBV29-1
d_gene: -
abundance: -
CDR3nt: TGCAGCGTTGGGGGGGTGTGGGGGATGAACACTGAAGCTTTCTTT
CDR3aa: CSVGGVWGMNTEAFF

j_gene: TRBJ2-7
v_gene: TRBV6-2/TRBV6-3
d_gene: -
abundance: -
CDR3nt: TGTGCCAGCAGTTACTACGGACGGGCGGGTGGAAGCGCGCGCCCTCCCTACGAGCAGTACTTC
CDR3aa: CASSYYGRAGGSARPPYEQYF

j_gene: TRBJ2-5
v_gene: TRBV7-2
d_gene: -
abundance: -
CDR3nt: TGTGCCAGCAGCTTCTTTACTAGGATGGAGACCCAGTACTTC
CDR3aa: CASSFFTRMETQYF

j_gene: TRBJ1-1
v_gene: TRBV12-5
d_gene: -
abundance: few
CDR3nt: TGTGCTAGTGGTTTGAGGGGGACTGAAGCTTTCTTT
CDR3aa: CASGLRGTEAFF

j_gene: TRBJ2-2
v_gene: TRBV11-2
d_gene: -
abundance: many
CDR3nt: TGTGCCAGCAGCTTGGAGACCGGGGAGCTGTTTTTT
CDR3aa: CASSLETGELFF

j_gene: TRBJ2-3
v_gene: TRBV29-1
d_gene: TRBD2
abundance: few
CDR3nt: TGCAGCGTTGAAGGGGTGGCGGGGGGGCCAAATACGCAGTATTTT
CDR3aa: CSVEGVAGGPNTQYF

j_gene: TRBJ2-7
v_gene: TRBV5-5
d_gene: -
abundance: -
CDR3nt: TGTGCCAGCAGCTCCAACCGGGACTTCTACTACGAGCAGTACTTC
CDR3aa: CASSSNRDFYYEQYF